The clone carrying this TCR beta chain was detected many times. Time point of the sample: before trial treatment. Each donor was administered nivolumab, ipilimumab, aspirin, low-dose cyclophosphamide and low-dose radiotherapy. This entry is derived from a study of low-dose radiotherapy and immunotherapy resistance in tumors. Alpha- and beta-chain coverage of first-strand cDNA came from TRAV- and TRBV-specific primers. The TCRs were subjected to amplification over about 19 PCR cycles employing a constant-region primer in conjunction with a V-primer adapter. TCRdb reanalysed the reads using MiXCR and keeps one entry per CDR3 protein. The sample lists roughly 39,000 distinct CDR3 sequences; around a third were seen once. This CDR3 has 15 amino acids. Germline V lookup: CDR1 WNHNN, CDR2 SYGVQD (reference sequence). V lost 7 bases and J lost 6, with 18 bases in between.

The chain combines TRBV10-1 with TRBJ2-2; D is unclear. This clonotype was obtained from a male donor with gallbladder cancer. The sequenced sample was PBMCs, obtained before treatment. Written as DNA, the CDR3 is TGCGCCAGCACTGATAGTCCCGGTGAGGCCGGGGAGCTGTTTTTT. Residues: CASTDSPGEAGELFF.